Shown below are 5 T cell receptor beta chains from a single sample sequenced in a study of T cells in Graves' hyperthyroidism and ophthalmopathy (dated 2019 in TCRdb). The library was generated by multiplex PCR. The sample was run on an Illumina HiSeq 2000. The TCR beta CDR3 regions were amplified from the RNA transcripts. For the first round of RT-PCR on the TCR CDR3, the HTBI primer set was used together with the Qiagen OneStep RT-PCR kit. The raw public data were reprocessed by TCRdb itself: fastp quality trimming at Q25, MiXCR clonotype calling, in-frame beta chains only. Records with the same CDR3 protein are collapsed into one entry carrying the most frequent genes and DNA. For this sample the table gives roughly 570,000 distinct CDR3 sequences, of which about 43% were detected only once. Clones ranked in the top ten supply more than 7% of the sample. The specimen sequenced was peripheral blood or thyroid tissue (not recorded which). Receptor source: a woman under 30 with Graves' hyperthyroidism.

This clonotype was counted at least ten times. The rearrangement joins TRBV5-8 to TRBJ2-5; D is perhaps TRBD2 (5 bases). CDR1 and CDR2 (germline): SGHTS, YDEGEE. Trimming left V 0 bases short and J 2 bases short, with 11 bases between. The CDR3 covers 15 residues. The CDR3 coding sequence is TGTGCCAGCAGCTTGGAGTATGAGGGACAAGAGACCCAGTACTTC. Amino acid sequence: CASSLEYEGQETQYF.

CDR3: CASSPALLAGGGYEQYF. For the CDR3, the DNA is TGTGCCAGCTCACCAGCCTTACTAGCGGGAGGGGGCTACGAGCAGTACTTC. The chain has TRBV18 and TRBJ2-7, with 13 bases lining up with TRBD2. The CDR3 extends over 17 amino acids. V was clipped by 2 bases and J by 3 bases; unmatched bases: 7. Germline V gene data show CDR1 as KGHSH and CDR2 as LQKENI.

This clonotype was detected a few times. The chain employs TRBV20-1 and TRBJ2-6; TRBD2 aligns across 13 bases. V dropped 6 bases and J dropped 5; count of bases not matched to a gene: 4. The CDR3 contains 15 residues. CDR1 DFQATT and CDR2 SNEGSKA come from the germline V gene (reference sequence). The CDR3 reads CSAIGTSGRANVLTF. CDR3 DNA: TGCAGTGCAATCGGGACTAGCGGGAGGGCCAACGTCCTGACTTTC.

V and J are TRBV29-1 and TRBJ1-1; TRBD1 agrees at 7 bases. CDR3 length: 12 residues. The germline gives CDR1 SQVTM, CDR2 ANQGSEA. V shed 8 bases, J shed 1 base, and the junction held 4 bases outside the gene matches. The CDR3 region is CSFAGGNTEAFF. The CDR3 nucleotides read TGCAGCTTTGCAGGGGGGAACACTGAAGCTTTCTTT. Combining the CDR3 with reference TRBV29-1 and TRBJ1-1 gives the whole variable domain SAVISQKPSRDICQRGTSLTIQCQVDSQVTMMFWYRQQPGQSLTLIATANQGSEATYESGFVIDKFPISRPNLTFSTLTVSNMSPEDSSIYLCSFAGGNTEAFFGQGTRLTVV.

This chain uses TRBV20-1 with TRBJ1-2; D is possibly TRBD1 (6 bases). Germline-derived CDR1 and CDR2 are DFQATT and SNEGSKA (reference sequence). The V and J ends lost 4 bases and 5 bases respectively, with 14 bases between them. The CDR3 runs to 13 residues. CDR3 amino acids: CSAKAGALYGYTF. In DNA, the CDR3 is TGCAGTGCTAAAGCAGGGGCCCTTTATGGCTACACCTTC.